Each of the 6 T cell receptor beta chains below was sequenced from the same sample in a study of blood T cell repertoires in COVID-19. TCRdb keeps only in-frame clones here, not all; method: immunoSEQ multiplex PCR. Among approximately 120,000 clones, around 81% were seen once, and the ten largest hold 10% to 15%. Sequencing input: peripheral blood. Every receptor here comes from a man aged 60 to 69 with acute or convalescent COVID-19.

The V call is TRBV9, the J call TRBJ1-1, with D unresolved. CDR3 size: 11 residues. V was pared by 4 bases and J by 8 bases, with 9 bases between. The germline CDR1 and CDR2 sequences are SGDLS and YYNGEE. The CDR3 here is CASSSGREAFF. The CDR3 DNA reads as TGTGCCAGCAGCAGTGGGAGGGAAGCTTTCTTT.

This clone was observed at least ten times. This chain connects TRBV7-2 to TRBJ2-1, with 11 nucleotides matching TRBD2. With V trimmed by 2 bases and J by 7 bases, 16 bases remained unmatched. The CDR3 is 19 amino acids. Germline-derived CDR1 and CDR2 are SGHTA and FQGNSA. The CDR3, as DNA: TGTGCCAGCAGCTTAAGGGACAGTGCTGGGCTAGCGGGAGGAAATGAGCAGTTCTTC. Protein product: CASSLRDSAGLAGGNEQFF.

This chain uses TRBV12-3 or TRBV12-4 with TRBJ1-6; a weak D match, TRBD1 (6 bases). This CDR3 comprises 12 residues. The V end was cut by 5 bases, the J end by 14 bases, with 13 bases between. The CDR3 protein is CASSVGQSSLHF. CDR3 nucleotides: TGTGCCAGCAGTGTTGGACAGTCCTCCCTCCACTTT.

The rearrangement uses TRBV24-1 and TRBJ2-1; 7 bases match TRBD2. Germline CDR1 is KGHDR and CDR2 is SFDVKD. The CDR3 totals 19 residues. The ends lost 2 bases at V and 5 bases at J; junction bases unmatched: 17. The CDR3 nucleotides read TGTGCCACCAGTGATTGGGGGACCCTAGAGGGAGGGCCTGACAATGAGCAGTTCTTC. This codes for CATSDWGTLEGGPDNEQFF.

J is TRBJ2-7 and V is TRBV6-1; 11 nucleotides match TRBD1. This CDR3 contains 13 residues. V lost 6 bases, J lost 6 bases, and 4 bases stayed unmatched. In germline, CDR1 is MNHNS, CDR2 SASEGT. The CDR3 DNA reads TGTGCCAGCAGCCCCGGGACAGGGGGCGAGCAGTACTTC. This codes for CASSPGTGGEQYF.

Turning to this clone: One end of the junction is discordant with germline, which a read error may explain. The chain is built from TRBV28 and TRBJ2-7, with TRBD1 matching 9 bases. CDR3 length: 15 amino acids. The germline gives CDR1 MDHEN, CDR2 SYDVKM. Here the CDR3 reads CASSLTDYDRGFTHF. DNA of the CDR3: TGTGCCAGCAGTTTAACAGATTACGACAGGGGGTTCACCCACTTC.